Shown below are 23 T cell receptor beta chains from a single sample sequenced in a study of beta chain features in type 1 diabetes (dated by TCRdb to 2016 to 2018). The library was built by means of the immunoSEQ multiplex PCR assay. The entire amount of isolated RNA was reverse transcribed using the High Capacity cDNA Reverse Transcription Kit, so the sequenced TCRB transcripts were expressed ones. TCRdb mirrors the immuneACCESS table, restricted to in-frame sequences. Some clones are absent from its copies; in checked studies, under half trace to an unresolved V gene, and the reason for the others is unknown. Present in this sample are hundreds of thousands of clones, about an eighth of which were seen just once. The ten largest clones add up to 0.035% to 0.04% of the sample. Results the study describes overall, beyond this receptor: In all four CD4+ subsets, TCRB CDR3 length was moderately but significantly shorter in type 1 diabetes patients.

These receptors' targets are unknown. Sequenced material: naive CD4+ T cells from blood. The cell subset or site label here, explained by the study, means: true naive CD4+ T cells. These receptor sequences come from a man younger than 35 with type 1 diabetes.

This rearrangement joins TRBV6-6 to TRBJ1-3, with D maybe TRBD1 (5 bases). Germline lookup yields CDR1 MNHNY and CDR2 SVGAGI (reference sequence). The CDR3 has 15 residues. With 6 bases removed from V and 0 bases from J, the gap between germline ends came to 12 bases. The DNA for the CDR3 is TGTGCCAGCAGCTACCGGGACCTCTCTGGAAACACCATATATTTT. It yields the protein CASSYRDLSGNTIYF.

This clone has more than one count but fewer than ten. The chain recombines TRBV4-1 with TRBJ1-1; D gene unclear. The germline V and J ends were trimmed by 3 bases and 2 bases, with 10 bases remaining between them. The CDR3 extends over 14 amino acids. Germline V gene data show CDR1 as MGHRA and CDR2 as YSYEKL. The CDR3 DNA is TGCGCCAGCAGCCATCCCGGGCTAAACACTGAAGCTTTCTTT. Translated: CASSHPGLNTEAFF.

The V and J genes are TRBV7-2 and TRBJ1-6; maybe TRBD1 (5 bases). V was pared by 0 bases and J by 7 bases, with 10 bases between. CDR3 length: 15 amino acids. From germline, CDR1 is SGHTA and CDR2 FQGNSA. CDR3 sequence: CASSLAPGNNSPLHF. Written as DNA, the CDR3 is TGTGCCAGCAGCTTAGCTCCAGGGAACAATTCACCCCTCCACTTT.

V and J are TRBV7-2 and TRBJ2-1; 8 bases match TRBD2. This CDR3 is built from 15 residues. With 5 bases clipped from V and 10 bases from J, the junction kept 13 bases outside the gene matches. The V gene's germline CDR1 is SGHTA and CDR2 FQGNSA. In DNA form, the CDR3 reads TGTGCCAGCAGCCAAGGGACTAGACCGACCCACGAGCAGTTCTTC. Its protein is CASSQGTRPTHEQFF.

V and J are TRBV30 and TRBJ2-1, with D unclear. The CDR3 is made up of 13 amino acids. Germline CDR1 is GTSNPN and CDR2 is SVGIG (reference sequence). Trimming removed 4 bases at V and 0 bases at J, with 7 bases between. The DNA of the CDR3 is TGTGCCTGGAACGGCGACTCCTACAATGAGCAGTTCTTC. Protein: CAWNGDSYNEQFF.

The chain employs TRBV30 and TRBJ2-3; no firm D call. This CDR3 is 14 amino acids long. The V end was cut by 3 bases, the J end by 0 bases, with 10 bases between. Germline lookup yields CDR1 GTSNPN and CDR2 SVGIG (reference sequence). The CDR3 region has the DNA TGTGCCTGGAGAGACGGTGTAAGCACAGATACGCAGTATTTT. Protein sequence: CAWRDGVSTDTQYF.

CDR3: CSVAGGGNTDTQYF. The DNA of the CDR3 is TGCAGCGTCGCAGGGGGCGGTAACACAGATACGCAGTATTTT. The gene calls are TRBV29-1 and TRBJ2-3, with 8 bases aligning to TRBD1. The CDR3 is 14 amino acids. V shed 6 bases and J 2 bases; nucleotides not matched to a gene: 7. The germline CDR1 and CDR2 sequences are SQVTM and ANQGSEA.

The sample holds a few counts of this clone. The J gene is TRBJ2-7, the V gene TRBV15, with TRBD1 matching over 8 bases. Germline V CDR1 and CDR2: LNHNV, YYDKDF (reference sequence). The CDR3 sequence is 16 residues long. The J segment lost 4 bases and the V segment lost 0 bases, leaving 8 bases of the junction unmatched. The CDR3 bases are TGTGCCACCAGCAGAGATCTGGCAGGGGGCGGTTACGAGCAGTACTTC. Residues: CATSRDLAGGGYEQYF.

In DNA, the CDR3 is TGTGCCACCCAAGGGTTAGGCCAAACCAGCTCCTACGAGCAGTACTTC. The encoded protein is CATQGLGQTSSYEQYF. V is TRBV25-1 and J is TRBJ2-5, with D hard to call. The J call may be faulty, since TRBJ2-7 better matches the DNA end. The germline V gene encodes CDR1 MGHDK and CDR2 SYGVNS. The CDR3 spans 16 residues.

In its sample, this clone was seen a few times. CDR3 coding DNA: TGTGCCAGCAGTTCAAACAATGAGCAGTTCTTC. Residues: CASSSNNEQFF. V usage is TRBV6-6 and J usage is TRBJ2-1; no firm D call. Germline assignment: CDR1 MNHNY and CDR2 SVGAGI (reference sequence). Trimming removed 4 bases from V and 5 bases from J, with 3 bases in between. The CDR3 has 11 residues.

This chain uses TRBV18 with TRBJ2-5; D call uncertain. In germline, CDR1 is KGHSH, CDR2 LQKENI. V gave up 5 bases and J gave up 5 bases, with 9 bases separating them. The CDR3 runs to 12 residues. The CDR3 is CASSSQLETQYF. CDR3 bases: TGTGCCAGCTCATCCCAGCTGGAGACCCAGTACTTC. The whole variable domain, remainder taken from reference TRBV18 and TRBJ2-5, is NAGVMQNPRHLVRRRGQEARLRCSPMKGHSHVYWYRQLPEEGLKFMVYLQKENIIDESGMPKERFSAEFPKEGPSILRIQQVVRGDSAAYFCASSSQLETQYFGPGTRLLVL.

The V and J genes are TRBV11-2 and TRBJ2-4; D perhaps matches TRBD1 (5 bases). This CDR3 is built from 15 residues. V gave up 3 bases and J gave up 1 base, with 10 bases separating them. Germline loops: CDR1 SGHAT, CDR2 FQNNGV. This CDR3 reads CASSFGAWAKNIQYF. DNA for the CDR3: TGTGCCAGCAGCTTTGGGGCTTGGGCCAAAAACATTCAGTACTTC.

The J gene is TRBJ2-2, the V gene TRBV6-5; 8 bases are shared with TRBD1. This CDR3 is built from 14 residues. Trimming removed 6 bases from V and 3 bases from J; junction bases left unmatched: 3. Germline values: CDR1 MNHEY, CDR2 SVGAGI. The CDR3 protein is CASRKQGDTGELFF. The CDR3 DNA sequence: TGTGCCAGCAGGAAACAGGGGGACACCGGGGAGCTGTTTTTT.

The chain recombines TRBV30 with TRBJ2-2; 7 nucleotides agree with TRBD1. There are 15 residues in the CDR3. Trimming removed 1 base from V and 7 bases from J; junction bases left unmatched: 9. Germline V gives CDR1 GTSNPN, CDR2 SVGIG (reference sequence). The CDR3 DNA follows: TGTGCCTGGAGTGCTCTACAGGGGATGAGCGGGGAGCTGTTTTTT. Translation: CAWSALQGMSGELFF.

This clone showed up just a few times. The chain uses TRBV25-1 and TRBJ1-6; D call uncertain. CDR1 is MGHDK and CDR2 is SYGVNS in the germline V gene. The CDR3 totals 14 residues. Trimming left V 4 bases short and J 9 bases short, with 13 bases between. The CDR3 DNA sequence: TGTGCCAGCAGTGCAGTCCCTTCTAGTTCACCCCTCCACTTT. It translates to CASSAVPSSSPLHF. Combining the CDR3 with reference TRBV25-1 and TRBJ1-6 gives the whole variable domain EADIYQTPRYLVIGTGKKITLECSQTMGHDKMYWYQQDPGMELHLIHYSYGVNSTEKGDLSSESTVSRIRTEHFPLTLESARPSHTSQYLCASSAVPSSSPLHFGNGTRLTVT.

This clone was detected a few times. CDR3 DNA sequence: TGCGCCAGCAGCTTGGCGGCGCCCGAGACCCAGTACTTC. The encoded protein is CASSLAAPETQYF. This chain connects TRBV5-1 to TRBJ2-5; D uncertain. The V end was cut by 0 bases, the J end by 5 bases, with 8 bases between. Germline lookup yields CDR1 SGHRS and CDR2 YFSETQ. The CDR3 runs to 13 residues.

In this sample, this clone turned up a few times. One end of the junction fails to match germline, which may point to a read error. V is TRBV27 and J is TRBJ2-1; 14 positions agree with TRBD2. This CDR3 is 14 amino acids long. CDR1 and CDR2 (germline): MNHEY, SMNVEV (reference sequence). CDR3 coding DNA: TGTGCCAGCGGGGGACTAGCGGGAGCCAAGGGTCCGATCTTC. It encodes CASGGLAGAKGPIF.

This clone was recorded a few times. This chain links TRBV27 with TRBJ2-7; 8 bases match TRBD1. The CDR3 loop spans 16 amino acids. CDR1 is MNHEY and CDR2 is SMNVEV in the germline V gene (reference sequence). The V segment lost 6 bases and the J segment 2 bases; nucleotides outside the gene matches: 12. CDR3 sequence (DNA): TGTGCCAGCAGCTCCGAAGGACAGGGAGGTACCTACGAGCAGTACTTC. This codes for CASSSEGQGGTYEQYF.

V is TRBV15 and J is TRBJ1-2; TRBD1 is a possible D gene (5 bases). CDR1 is LNHNV, CDR2 YYDKDF, per germline (reference sequence). Trimming pared 5 bases from V and 4 bases from J, leaving 35 bases between. The CDR3 sequence is 21 residues long. CDR3 region: CATSPIRNRRDRGTLSYGYTF. The CDR3 nucleotides are TGTGCCACCAGCCCCATTCGAAACCGCAGAGACAGAGGTACGCTGAGCTATGGCTACACCTTC.

Only a few counts were recorded for this clone. CDR3 DNA: TGTGCCAGCAGTTTCAGCGGGCCGTACTCCTACGAGCAGTACTTC. Amino acids: CASSFSGPYSYEQYF. The chain joins TRBV27 to TRBJ2-7; D is perhaps TRBD2 (6 bases). V lost 3 bases, J lost 0 bases, and 12 bases lay in between. The length of the CDR3 is 15 residues. Germline values: CDR1 MNHEY, CDR2 SMNVEV (reference sequence).

The CDR3 region has the DNA TGTGCCAGCAGCTTAATAGCAGGAGAGACCCAGTACTTC. Translating gives CASSLIAGETQYF. The rearrangement joins TRBV7-9 to TRBJ2-5, with D uncertain. Trimming pared 2 bases from V and 4 bases from J, leaving 8 bases between. Germline CDR1 SEHNR, CDR2 FQNEAQ (reference sequence). The CDR3 is made up of 13 amino acids.

The genes are TRBV28 and TRBJ2-7; tentative D call: TRBD1 (5 bases). Germline lookup yields CDR1 MDHEN and CDR2 SYDVKM. This CDR3 comprises 14 residues. V lost 3 bases and J lost 3, with 12 bases in between. The CDR3 loop reads CASSFSREFYEQYF. CDR3 in DNA: TGTGCCAGCAGTTTTAGCAGGGAATTCTACGAGCAGTACTTC.

CDR3 in amino acids: CASSAGGSQFF. The CDR3 DNA sequence: TGTGCCAGCAGTGCCGGGGGCAGTCAGTTCTTC. The chain has TRBV6-4 and TRBJ2-1, with D possibly called TRBD1 or TRBD2 (6 bases each). The CDR3 spans 11 residues. V gave up 4 bases and J gave up 13 bases, with 11 bases separating them. The V gene's germline CDR1 is MRHNA and CDR2 SNTAGT.